A selection of T cell receptor beta chains follows, all from one sample in a study of regulatory T cells in long-lasting Graves disease. TCRdb re-derived calls from the multiplex PCR reads in MiXCR, one entry per CDR3 protein. The data contain about 460,000 distinct CDR3 sequences, about 20% of them singletons. The specimen comprised peripheral blood mononuclear cells (PBMCs), sampled when the disease was refractory, from a patient treated with antithyroid drugs. Source of these receptors: a female donor with Graves disease. Both conserved end residues are part of each CDR3. D genes are given only for firm matches. Size values are once, few and many counts, or a class for expanded clones, and some rows have none.

TRBJ2-5 TRBV20-1 few TRBD2 TGCAGTGCTAGGGCGCCCAGCGGGGGCCCGGGGACCCAGTACTTC CSARAPSGGPGTQYF
TRBJ2-7 TRBV7-2 few TRBD1 TGTGCCAGCAGCTTAGCGACAGGGGGCGCAAGGCAGTACTTC CASSLATGGARQYF
TRBJ1-2 TRBV11-2 NA NA TGTGCCAGCAGCTTAGATGGGAACGAATATGGCTACACCTTC CASSLDGNEYGYTF
TRBJ1-2 TRBV7-3 NA NA TGTGCCAGCAGCTCCTCCGCGGGGGACTATGGCTACACCTTC CASSSSAGDYGYTF
TRBJ2-7 TRBV6-5 many NA TGTGCCAGCAGTTTCAGAACAGGGATATACGAGCAGTACTTC CASSFRTGIYEQYF
TRBJ1-1 TRBV7-8 NA TRBD1 TGTGCCAGCAGCTTATTACAGGGGGCGAGGAACACTGAAGCTTTCTTT CASSLLQGARNTEAFF
TRBJ1-2 TRBV28 many NA TGTGCCAGCAGTTTTGGTATCAGTTATGGCTACACCTTC CASSFGISYGYTF
TRBJ1-1 TRBV7-2 few NA TGTGCCAGCAGCTCTGAGGGGACCCGGGACACTGAAGCTTTCTTT CASSSEGTRDTEAFF
TRBJ1-5 TRBV2 many NA TGTGCCAGCAAAAGTGTGGGCAGCAATCAGCCCCAGCATTTT CASKSVGSNQPQHF
TRBJ1-2 TRBV28 many NA TGTGCCAGCAGTAGAATTACGGGTATCTATGGCTACACCTTC CASSRITGIYGYTF
TRBJ1-5 TRBV7-2 few NA TGTGCCAGCAGCTTAGACAGGTCCGGGAATCAGCCCCAGCATTTT CASSLDRSGNQPQHF
TRBJ1-4 TRBV20-1 few NA TGCAGTGCTAGCCCTATTAATGAAAAACTGTTTTTT CSASPINEKLFF
TRBJ2-5 TRBV5-1 NA NA TGCGCCAGCAGCCCGGGGCGGTTTGAGGACTCAGGGCGCGAGACCCAGTACTTC CASSPGRFEDSGRETQYF
TRBJ1-4 TRBV27 NA NA TGTGCCAGCAGCCTCACGGCTTTAAATGAAAAACTGTTTTTT CASSLTALNEKLFF
TRBJ2-3 TRBV6-5 NA TRBD2 TGTGCCAGCAGTTACCGGACTAGCGGCACAGATACGCAGTATTTT CASSYRTSGTDTQYF
TRBJ2-6 TRBV24-1 few NA TGTGCCACCAGTGAAAGACGGGCCTCTGGGGCCAACGTCCTGACTTTC CATSERRASGANVLTF
TRBJ2-7 TRBV20-1 few TRBD2 TGCAGTGTCTTGACTAGCGTAGACGAGCAGTACTTC CSVLTSVDEQYF
TRBJ2-7 TRBV15 NA NA TGTGCCACCAGCAGAGATGGAGTCAACGAGCAGTACTTC CATSRDGVNEQYF
TRBJ2-7 TRBV11-1 few NA TGTGCCAGCAGCTTTAAAAAGGACCCGAGCTCAGTCCACTACGAGCAGTACTTC CASSFKKDPSSVHYEQYF
TRBJ1-1 TRBV19 many NA TGTGCCAGTACCCCGGACGAAAACACTGAAGCTTTCTTT CASTPDENTEAFF
TRBJ1-5 TRBV28 many NA TGTGCCAGCAGTTTATTTTCGGTGACGTCCCTGTGGCAGCCCCAGCATTTT CASSLFSVTSLWQPQHF
TRBJ1-6 TRBV5-1 many NA TGCGCCAGCAGCTTGGCAGCCGCGGACGGTTCACCCCTCCACTTT CASSLAAADGSPLHF
TRBJ2-7 TRBV30 once TRBD1 TGTGCCTGGAGCCAACTGGACAGGGTAGCCGGGGAAGAGCAGTACTTC CAWSQLDRVAGEEQYF
TRBJ2-7 TRBV3-1 NA TRBD2 TGTGCCAGCAGCCAAGGCCGGGGGGGCGCCTACGAGCAGTACTTC CASSQGRGGAYEQYF
TRBJ1-4 TRBV2 many NA TGTGCCAGCAAGAAAGAGGTCACAACTAATGAAAAACTGTTTTTT CASKKEVTTNEKLFF
TRBJ1-4 TRBV7-2 many NA TGTGCCAGCAGGGAGCAGGGAGGTGGTGGTGAAAAACTGTTTTTT CASREQGGGGEKLFF
TRBJ1-2 TRBV19 few TRBD1 TGTGCCAGCACCGAAAACGTCGGGACAGGGAACGACTATGGCTACACCTTC CASTENVGTGNDYGYTF
TRBJ1-2 TRBV20-1 NA TRBD1 TGCAGTGCTAGAGATTGGGACAGCTATGGCTACACCTTC CSARDWDSYGYTF
TRBJ2-7 TRBV30 NA NA TGTGCCTGGAACCGGGACACTTCCTACGAGCAGTACTTC CAWNRDTSYEQYF
TRBJ1-2 TRBV12-3/TRBV12-4 many NA TGTGCCAGCAGTCACAAACCCGCAGTCGTCGGTGATGGCTACACCTTC CASSHKPAVVGDGYTF
TRBJ1-2 TRBV7-9 few NA TGTGCCAGCCGTCCTTTTGGGGCGAACTATGGCTACACCTTC CASRPFGANYGYTF
TRBJ1-2 TRBV4-1 NA NA TGCGCCAGCAGCCAAGTTGAGCCAGGGCATGGCTACACCTTC CASSQVEPGHGYTF
TRBJ1-5 TRBV6-1 NA NA TGTGCCAGCAGTACCCGTGGGGGTAGCAATCAGCCCCAGCATTTT CASSTRGGSNQPQHF
TRBJ2-2 TRBV7-2 many NA TGTGCCAGCAGCTTAGGGGGAAACACCGGGGAGCTGTTTTTT CASSLGGNTGELFF
TRBJ2-7 TRBV19 few NA TGTGCCAGTAGTAATGGCAGAAGCTACGAGCAGTACTTC CASSNGRSYEQYF
TRBJ1-2 TRBV7-9 many NA TGTGCCAGCAGCTTATACGGGGGGTATGGCTACACCTTC CASSLYGGYGYTF
TRBJ1-2 TRBV2 NA NA TGTGCCAGCAGTCCCCAGGGAGTCAGAGGCTACACCTTC CASSPQGVRGYTF
TRBJ1-5 TRBV12-3/TRBV12-4 NA TRBD1 TGTGCCAGCAGACGTGGACAGGGGGTCGGAGGCAATCAGCCCCAGCATTTT CASRRGQGVGGNQPQHF
TRBJ2-5 TRBV5-6 NA NA TGTGCCAGCAGCTTGGACGTGAGCGAGACCCAGTACTTC CASSLDVSETQYF
TRBJ1-3 TRBV15 NA TRBD1 TGTGCCACCAGCAGAGGGACAGGGGTCGGAAACACCATATATTTT CATSRGTGVGNTIYF
TRBJ1-1 TRBV6-1 many NA TGTGCCAGCAGCCGATCGAACACTGAAGCTTTCTTT CASSRSNTEAFF
TRBJ1-5 TRBV6-5 NA NA TGTGCCAGCAGTTACGGGTCAGGGGCCCATCAGCCCCAGCATTTT CASSYGSGAHQPQHF
TRBJ2-1 TRBV4-1 NA TRBD2 TGCGCCAGCAGCCGAACGGGACTAGCGGGGGGGCGGTCCTACAATGAGCAGTTCTTC CASSRTGLAGGRSYNEQFF
TRBJ2-5 TRBV20-1 few NA TGCAGTGCAATCGGACGACAAGAGACCCAGTACTTC CSAIGRQETQYF
TRBJ2-6 TRBV29-1 NA NA TGCAGCGCGTCAGGGACCGGGGCCAACGTCCTGACTTTC CSASGTGANVLTF
TRBJ2-1 TRBV7-2 few TRBD2 TGTGCCAGCAGCTTGGGACTAGCGGAATCCTACAATGAGCAGTTCTTC CASSLGLAESYNEQFF
TRBJ2-2 TRBV30 NA TRBD1 TGTGCCTGGGAGAGACAGGGGGTGGCCGGGGAGCTGTTTTTT CAWERQGVAGELFF
TRBJ2-7 TRBV28 many NA TGTGCCAGCAGTTTGGACACTCATAACCGTTCCTACGAGCAGTACTTC CASSLDTHNRSYEQYF